The 12 T cell receptor beta chains below all came from one sample that was sequenced in a study of shared clonotypes between healthy human individuals. Profiling relied on immunoSEQ multiplex PCR, and the TCRdb table lists in-frame clones only, not all of them. The sample holds just over 2,000,000 clones, about 94% seen once. Cells designated naive CD8 were CD45RO-negative and were positively selected for CCR7, with terminally differentiated effector memory CD45RA+ cells excluded. The specimen was naive CD8+ T cells sorted from blood. These receptors were obtained from a man aged 18 to 35 in good health.

This chain links TRBV30 with TRBJ1-4, with TRBD1 as a possible D gene (5 bases). This CDR3 has 12 residues. Germline V gene lookup returns CDR1 GTSNPN and CDR2 SVGIG (reference sequence). The germline V and J ends were trimmed by 1 base and 8 bases, with 8 bases remaining between them. CDR3 amino acids: CAWSAKGEKLFF. The DNA for the CDR3 is TGTGCCTGGAGTGCTAAGGGGGAAAAACTGTTTTTT.

This clone has just one count. The chain uses TRBV19 and TRBJ1-5; no reliable D call. This CDR3 is 13 amino acids long. Trimming removed 5 bases at V and 6 bases at J, with 11 bases between. Germline V gene sequence: CDR1 LNHDA, CDR2 SQIVND (reference sequence). The CDR3 sequence is CASSLIVGQPQHF. CDR3 in DNA: TGTGCCAGTAGTTTGATAGTGGGTCAGCCCCAGCATTTT.

Remarks on this clone: Within the sample, other DNA sequences also encode this same CDR3. The V call is TRBV27, the J call TRBJ2-7; TRBD1 is a possible D gene (5 bases). CDR1 is MNHEY and CDR2 is SMNVEV in the germline V gene (reference sequence). Trimming took off 2 bases at V and 2 bases at J, with 7 bases between the two ends. CDR3 length: 13 amino acids. CDR3 nucleotides: TGTGCCAGCAGTTTAGGGGCAGCCTACGAGCAGTACTTC. It codes for CASSLGAAYEQYF.

This rearrangement joins TRBV4-1 to TRBJ2-1; 9 nucleotides match TRBD2. Trimming at V came to 3 bases and at J to 7 bases, leaving 10 bases not matched to a gene. Per the germline V gene, CDR1 is MGHRA and CDR2 is YSYEKL. There are 16 residues in the CDR3. CDR3 amino acids: CASSHIRREGLNEQFF. The CDR3 DNA reads TGCGCCAGCAGCCACATAAGGCGGGAGGGGTTAAATGAGCAGTTCTTC.

V is TRBV7-9 and J is TRBJ2-2; TRBD2 matches at 10 bases. Germline CDR1 SEHNR, CDR2 FQNEAQ (reference sequence). Unmatched junction bases numbered 7, after V lost 2 bases and J lost 7 bases. CDR3 length: 16 amino acids. The DNA of the CDR3 is TGTGCCAGCAGCTTAAGCCTAGCGGGAGTGAGCGGGGAGCTGTTTTTT. This gives the protein CASSLSLAGVSGELFF.

This chain connects TRBV11-2 to TRBJ2-7, with a possible D match to TRBD1 (6 bases). The CDR3 loop spans 17 amino acids. V lost 3 bases to trimming and J lost 4 bases, with 22 bases between them. Germline CDR1 is SGHAT and CDR2 is FQNNGV. The CDR3 sequence is CASSFLVGQGLPYEQYF. CDR3 in DNA: TGTGCCAGCAGCTTCCTTGTGGGGCAGGGGCTTCCGTACGAGCAGTACTTC. The full variable domain, rest sourced from reference TRBV11-2 and TRBJ2-7, is EAGVAQSPRYKIIEKRQSVAFWCNPISGHATLYWYQQILGQGPKLLIQFQNNGVVDDSQLPKDRFSAERLKGVDSTLKIQPAKLEDSAVYLCASSFLVGQGLPYEQYFGPGTRLTVT.

The chain carries TRBV7-3 and TRBJ2-1; 8 positions match TRBD2. The CDR3 has 16 amino acids. Germline values: CDR1 SGHTA, CDR2 FQGTGA. The V gene end was trimmed by 5 bases and the J gene end by 4 bases; junction bases not matched to a gene: 10. The CDR3 coding sequence is TGTGCCAGCAGCCCCCTCGAACGGGGGGGGTACAATGAGCAGTTCTTC. It is translated as CASSPLERGGYNEQFF.

Turning to this clone: Other DNA sequences from this sample encode an identical CDR3 as well. The V gene is TRBV7-9, the J gene TRBJ2-7; TRBD1 or TRBD2 may be the D gene (5 bases each). The V end was cut by 3 bases, the J end by 4 bases, with 10 bases between. This CDR3 contains 13 residues. Germline V gives CDR1 SEHNR, CDR2 FQNEAQ (reference sequence). CDR3 loop: CASSLGDPYEQYF. The CDR3, as DNA: TGTGCCAGCAGCTTGGGGGACCCTTACGAGCAGTACTTC.

The rearrangement links TRBV5-6 to TRBJ1-1; D is unclear. Trimming pared 0 bases from V and 6 bases from J, leaving 12 bases between. Germline-derived CDR1 and CDR2 are SGHDT and YYEEEE. The CDR3 is 14 amino acids. The CDR3: CASSLERAVSEAFF. The CDR3 DNA reads TGTGCCAGCAGCTTGGAGAGGGCAGTTTCTGAAGCTTTCTTT.

This clone was found once. The sample has other DNA sequences that encode this CDR3 too. The genes are TRBV30 and TRBJ2-2, with D unclear. Trimming left V 0 bases short and J 6 bases short, with 8 bases between. This CDR3 spans 13 amino acids. Germline lookup yields CDR1 GTSNPN and CDR2 SVGIG (reference sequence). CDR3: CAWSVREAGELFF. For the CDR3, the DNA is TGTGCCTGGAGTGTACGTGAGGCCGGGGAGCTGTTTTTT.

This chain connects TRBV2 to TRBJ1-2, with unresolved D. Germline V lookup: CDR1 SNHLY, CDR2 FYNNEI. CDR3 length: 14 residues. V lost 2 bases to trimming and J lost 4 bases, with 11 bases between them. The CDR3 sequence is CASSESADFYGYTF. CDR3 bases: TGTGCCAGCAGTGAATCCGCGGACTTCTATGGCTACACCTTC.

The chain couples TRBV6-5 to TRBJ1-5; 8 positions agree with TRBD1. This CDR3 has 15 residues. V shed 4 bases and J 4 bases; nucleotides not matched to a gene: 6. From germline, CDR1 is MNHEY and CDR2 SVGAGI. The CDR3 sequence: CASSSRTGINQPQHF. In DNA, the CDR3 is TGTGCCAGCAGTTCACGGACAGGGATAAATCAGCCCCAGCATTTT.